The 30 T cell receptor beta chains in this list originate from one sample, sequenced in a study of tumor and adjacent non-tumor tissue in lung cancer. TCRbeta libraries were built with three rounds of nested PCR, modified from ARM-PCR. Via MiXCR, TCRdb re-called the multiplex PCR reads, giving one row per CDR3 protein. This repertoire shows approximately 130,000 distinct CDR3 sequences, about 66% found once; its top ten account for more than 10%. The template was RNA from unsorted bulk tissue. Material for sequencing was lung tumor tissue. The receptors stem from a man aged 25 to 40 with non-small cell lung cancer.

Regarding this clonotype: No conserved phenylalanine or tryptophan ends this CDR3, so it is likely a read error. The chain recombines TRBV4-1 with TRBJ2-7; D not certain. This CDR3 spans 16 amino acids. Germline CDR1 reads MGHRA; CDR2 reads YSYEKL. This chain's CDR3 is CAISQEWPFGSYEQYI. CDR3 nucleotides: TGCGCCATCAGCCAAGAATGGCCCTTTGGGTCCTACGAGCAGTACATC.

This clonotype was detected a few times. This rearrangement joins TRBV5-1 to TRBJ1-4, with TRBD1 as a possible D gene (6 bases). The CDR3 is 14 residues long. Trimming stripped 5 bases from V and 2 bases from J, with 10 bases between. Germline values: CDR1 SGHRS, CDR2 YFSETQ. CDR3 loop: CASRPQGTNEKLFF. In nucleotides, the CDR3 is TGCGCCAGCAGACCTCAGGGGACTAATGAAAAACTGTTTTTT.

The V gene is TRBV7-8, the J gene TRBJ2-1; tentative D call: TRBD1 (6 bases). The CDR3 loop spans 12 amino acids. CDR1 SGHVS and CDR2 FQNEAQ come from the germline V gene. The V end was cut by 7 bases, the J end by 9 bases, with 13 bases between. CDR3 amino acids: CASNAQGIEQFF. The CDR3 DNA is TGTGCCAGCAACGCACAGGGTATTGAGCAGTTCTTC.

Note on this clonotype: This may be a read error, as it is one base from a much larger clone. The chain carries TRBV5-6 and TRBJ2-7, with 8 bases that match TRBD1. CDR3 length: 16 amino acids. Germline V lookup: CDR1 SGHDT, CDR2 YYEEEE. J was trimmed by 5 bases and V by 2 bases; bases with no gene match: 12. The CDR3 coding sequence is TGTGCCAGCAGCTTTCCGCGGACAGGGTTCACAGACGAGCAGTACTTC. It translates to CASSFPRTGFTDEQYF.

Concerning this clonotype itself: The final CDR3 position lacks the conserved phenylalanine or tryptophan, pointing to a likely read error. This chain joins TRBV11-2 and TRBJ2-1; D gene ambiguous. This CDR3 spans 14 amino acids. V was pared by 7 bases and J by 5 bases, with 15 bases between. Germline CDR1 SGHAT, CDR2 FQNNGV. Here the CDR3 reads CASNMERANNEQFI. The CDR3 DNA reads TGTGCCAGCAATATGGAAAGGGCCAACAATGAGCAGTTCATC.

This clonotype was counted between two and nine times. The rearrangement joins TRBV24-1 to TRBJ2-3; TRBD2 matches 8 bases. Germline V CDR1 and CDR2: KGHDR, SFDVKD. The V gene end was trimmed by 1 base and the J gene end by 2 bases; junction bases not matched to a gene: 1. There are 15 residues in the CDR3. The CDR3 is CATSDLAGDTDTQYF. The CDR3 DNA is TGTGCCACCAGTGATTTAGCGGGAGACACAGATACGCAGTATTTT.

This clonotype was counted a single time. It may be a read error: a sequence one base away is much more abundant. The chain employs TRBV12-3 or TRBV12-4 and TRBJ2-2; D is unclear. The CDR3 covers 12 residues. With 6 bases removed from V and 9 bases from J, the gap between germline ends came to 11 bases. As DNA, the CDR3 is TGTGCCAGCAGACCAAGGACCAGGGAGCTGTTTTTT. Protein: CASRPRTRELFF.

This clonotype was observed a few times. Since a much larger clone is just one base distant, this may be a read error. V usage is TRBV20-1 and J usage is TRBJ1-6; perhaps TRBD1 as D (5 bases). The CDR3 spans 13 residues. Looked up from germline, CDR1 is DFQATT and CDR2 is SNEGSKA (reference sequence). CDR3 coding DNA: TGCAGTGTTAGACCCGGGGGGGGTTCACCCCTCCACTTT. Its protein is CSVRPGGGSPLHF.

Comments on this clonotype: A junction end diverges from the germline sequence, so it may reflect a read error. In DNA, the CDR3 is TGTGCCGGCAGCCGGGGGACCCAATTCGACGAGCAGTACTTC. Translating it yields CAGSRGTQFDEQYF. This chain uses TRBV11-2 with TRBJ2-7; weak D call: TRBD2 (6 bases). The CDR3 is made up of 14 amino acids. Per germline, CDR1 SGHAT and CDR2 FQNNGV.

The DNA for the CDR3 is TGTGCCAGTAGCCGAGAGGCCAATGAGCAGTTCTTC. Translating it yields CASSREANEQFF. The V call is TRBV7-9, the J call TRBJ2-1; no clear D. This CDR3 has 12 residues. V was pared by 9 bases and J by 6 bases, with 12 bases between. The germline V gene encodes CDR1 SEHNR and CDR2 FQNEAQ (reference sequence).

The DNA for the CDR3 is TGTGCCAGCAGAGGTGGGCCAGGGGTTGGTGGTTACACCTTC. This codes for CASRGGPGVGGYTF. This rearrangement joins TRBV12-3 or TRBV12-4 to TRBJ1-2; TRBD1 might be the D (6 bases). Trimming shortened V by 6 bases and J by 11 bases, and 22 bases separated the two germline ends. CDR3 length equals 14 residues.

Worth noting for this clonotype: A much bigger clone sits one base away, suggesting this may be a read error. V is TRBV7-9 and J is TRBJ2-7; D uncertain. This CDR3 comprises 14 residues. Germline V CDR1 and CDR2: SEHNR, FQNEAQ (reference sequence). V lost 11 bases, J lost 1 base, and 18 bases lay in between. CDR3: CADDGDGRSYEQYF. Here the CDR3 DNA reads TGTGCCGATGACGGTGATGGCCGGTCCTACGAGCAGTACTTC. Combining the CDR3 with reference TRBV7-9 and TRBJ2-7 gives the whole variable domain DTGVSQNPRHKITKRGQNVTFRCDPISEHNRLYWYRQTLGQGPEFLTYFQNEAQLEKSRLLSDRFSAERPKGSFSTLEIQRTEQGDSAMYLCADDGDGRSYEQYFGPGTRLTVT.

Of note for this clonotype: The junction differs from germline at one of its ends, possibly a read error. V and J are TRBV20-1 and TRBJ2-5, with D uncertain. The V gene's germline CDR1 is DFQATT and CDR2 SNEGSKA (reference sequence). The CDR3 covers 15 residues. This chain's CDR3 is CSARAPGFSHETRYF. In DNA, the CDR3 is TGCAGTGCTAGAGCCCCAGGATTTTCCCATGAGACCCGGTACTTC.

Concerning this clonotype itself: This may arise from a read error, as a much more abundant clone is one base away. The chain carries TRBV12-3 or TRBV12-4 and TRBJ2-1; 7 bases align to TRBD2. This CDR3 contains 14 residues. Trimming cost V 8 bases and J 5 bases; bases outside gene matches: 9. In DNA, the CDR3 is TGTGCCAGCTGTGCGGGACTACGTCACAATGAGCAGTTCTTC. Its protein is CASCAGLRHNEQFF.

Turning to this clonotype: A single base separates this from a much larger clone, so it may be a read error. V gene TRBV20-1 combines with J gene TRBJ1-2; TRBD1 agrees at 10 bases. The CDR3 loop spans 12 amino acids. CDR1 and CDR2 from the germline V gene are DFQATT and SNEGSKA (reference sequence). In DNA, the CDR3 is TGCAGTGCTGGGGACAGGGGCTATGGCTACATCTTC. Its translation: CSAGDRGYGYIF.

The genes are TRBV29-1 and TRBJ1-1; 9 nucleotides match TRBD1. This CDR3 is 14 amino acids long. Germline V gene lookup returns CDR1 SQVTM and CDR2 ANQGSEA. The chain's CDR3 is CRIVQGAHGAEAFF. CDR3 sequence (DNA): TGCAGGATTGTACAGGGGGCTCACGGGGCTGAAGCTTTCTTT.

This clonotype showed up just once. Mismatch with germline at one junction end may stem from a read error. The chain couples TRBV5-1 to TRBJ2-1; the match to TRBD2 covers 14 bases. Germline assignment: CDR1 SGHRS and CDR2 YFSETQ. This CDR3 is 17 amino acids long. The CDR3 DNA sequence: TGCGCCAGCAGCCCGGGACTAGCGGGAGTTAGCTACAATGAGCAGTTATTC. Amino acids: CASSPGLAGVSYNEQLF.

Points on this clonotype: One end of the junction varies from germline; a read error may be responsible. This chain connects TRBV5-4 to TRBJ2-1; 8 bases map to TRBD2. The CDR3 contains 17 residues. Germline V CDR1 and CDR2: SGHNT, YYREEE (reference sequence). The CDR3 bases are TGTGCCAGCAGCTTGGGTGCCGGGGGGGTCACCTACAATGAGCTGTTCTTC. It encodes CASSLGAGGVTYNELFF. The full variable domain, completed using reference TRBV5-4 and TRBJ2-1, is ETGVTQSPTHLIKTRGQQVTLRCSSQSGHNTVSWYQQALGQGPQFIFQYYREEENGRGNFPPRFSGLQFPNYSSELNVNALELDDSALYLCASSLGAGGVTYNELFFGPGTRLTVL.

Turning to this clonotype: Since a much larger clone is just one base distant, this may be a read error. This CDR3 is CSARLTENCEQYF. Written as DNA, the CDR3 is TGCAGTGCTAGACTCACCGAAAACTGCGAGCAGTACTTC. This rearrangement joins TRBV20-1 to TRBJ2-7; no reliable D call. V was pared by 2 bases and J by 6 bases, with 14 bases between. Per germline, CDR1 DFQATT and CDR2 SNEGSKA (reference sequence). This CDR3 contains 13 residues.

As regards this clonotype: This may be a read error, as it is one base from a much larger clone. CDR3 region: CASSPPGHTYEQYF. The CDR3 nucleotides are TGTGCCAGCTCCCCCCCGGGACATACCTACGAGCAGTACTTC. The V gene is TRBV6-6, the J gene TRBJ2-7; tentatively, D is TRBD1 (6 bases). The germline CDR1 and CDR2 sequences are MNHNY and SVGAGI (reference sequence). V lost 8 bases and J lost 2, with 16 bases in between. The CDR3 consists of 14 residues.

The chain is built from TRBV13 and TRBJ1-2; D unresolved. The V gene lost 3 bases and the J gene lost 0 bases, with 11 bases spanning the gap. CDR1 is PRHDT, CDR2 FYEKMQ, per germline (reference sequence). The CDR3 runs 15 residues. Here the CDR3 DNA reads TGTGCCAGCAGCTTGAAGGGTTCGGCTAACTATGGCTACACCTTC. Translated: CASSLKGSANYGYTF. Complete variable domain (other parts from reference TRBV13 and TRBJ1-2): AAGVIQSPRHLIKEKRETATLKCYPIPRHDTVYWYQQGPGQDPQFLISFYEKMQSDKGSIPDRFSAQQFSDYHSELNMSSLELGDSALYFCASSLKGSANYGYTFGSGTRLTVV.

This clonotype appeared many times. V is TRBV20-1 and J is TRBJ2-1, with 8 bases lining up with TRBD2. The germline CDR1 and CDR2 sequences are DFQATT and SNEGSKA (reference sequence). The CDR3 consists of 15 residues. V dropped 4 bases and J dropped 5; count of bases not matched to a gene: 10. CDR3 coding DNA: TGCAGTGCTACCACCGGACTAGCCCCGAACAATGAGCAGTTCTTC. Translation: CSATTGLAPNNEQFF.

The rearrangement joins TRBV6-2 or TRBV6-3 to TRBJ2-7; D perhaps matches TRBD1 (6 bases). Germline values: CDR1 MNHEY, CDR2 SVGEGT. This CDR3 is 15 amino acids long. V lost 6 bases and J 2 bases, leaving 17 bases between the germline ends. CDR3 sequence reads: CASRLPGQSTYEQYF. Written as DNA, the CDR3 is TGTGCCAGCAGACTACCGGGACAATCAACCTACGAGCAGTACTTC.

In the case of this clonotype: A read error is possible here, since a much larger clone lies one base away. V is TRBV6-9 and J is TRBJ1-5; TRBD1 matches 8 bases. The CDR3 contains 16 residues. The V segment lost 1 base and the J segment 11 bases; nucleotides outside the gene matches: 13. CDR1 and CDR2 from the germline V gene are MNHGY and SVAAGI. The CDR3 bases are TGTGCCAGCAGTTATTGGGACAGGCGCCATGAACGGTCCCAGCATTTT. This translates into CASSYWDRRHERSQHF.

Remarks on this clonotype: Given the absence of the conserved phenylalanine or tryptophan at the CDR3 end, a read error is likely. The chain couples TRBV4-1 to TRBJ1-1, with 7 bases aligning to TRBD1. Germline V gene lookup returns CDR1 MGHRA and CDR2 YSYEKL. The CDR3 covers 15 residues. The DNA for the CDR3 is TGCGCAAGCAGCCAAGATGAGGGGGCAAACACTGAAGCTTTCCTT. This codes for CASSQDEGANTEAFL.

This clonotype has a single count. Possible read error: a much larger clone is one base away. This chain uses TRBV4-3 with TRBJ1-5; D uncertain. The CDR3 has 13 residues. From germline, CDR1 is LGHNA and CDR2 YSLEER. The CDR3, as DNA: TGCGCCAGCAGCCAAGATGAAGGTCAGCCCCAGCCTTTT. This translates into CASSQDEGQPQPF.

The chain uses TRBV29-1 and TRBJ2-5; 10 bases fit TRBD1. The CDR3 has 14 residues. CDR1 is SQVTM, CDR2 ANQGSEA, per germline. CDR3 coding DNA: TGCGTGACCGGACAGGGGGAAATCGGAGAGACCCAGTACTTC. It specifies CVTGQGEIGETQYF.

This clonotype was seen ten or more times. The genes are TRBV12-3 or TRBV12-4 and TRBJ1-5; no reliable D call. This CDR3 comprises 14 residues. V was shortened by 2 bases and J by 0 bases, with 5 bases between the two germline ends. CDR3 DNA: TGTGCCAGCAGTTTAATTGGTAGCAATCAGCCCCAGCATTTT. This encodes CASSLIGSNQPQHF.

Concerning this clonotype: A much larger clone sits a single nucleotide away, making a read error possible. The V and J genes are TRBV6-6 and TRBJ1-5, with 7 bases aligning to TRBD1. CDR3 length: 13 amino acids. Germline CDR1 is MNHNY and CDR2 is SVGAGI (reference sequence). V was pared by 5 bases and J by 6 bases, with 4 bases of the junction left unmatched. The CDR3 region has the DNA TGTGCCAGCAGTAGAGGGGGCCTTCAGCCCCAGCATTTT. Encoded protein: CASSRGGLQPQHF.

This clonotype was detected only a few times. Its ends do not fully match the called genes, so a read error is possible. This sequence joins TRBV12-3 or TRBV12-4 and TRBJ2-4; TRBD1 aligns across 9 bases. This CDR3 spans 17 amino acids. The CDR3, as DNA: TGTACCAGCAGTCTTATACCGGGACAGGGTTTGAAAAACATTCAGTACTTC. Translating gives CTSSLIPGQGLKNIQYF.